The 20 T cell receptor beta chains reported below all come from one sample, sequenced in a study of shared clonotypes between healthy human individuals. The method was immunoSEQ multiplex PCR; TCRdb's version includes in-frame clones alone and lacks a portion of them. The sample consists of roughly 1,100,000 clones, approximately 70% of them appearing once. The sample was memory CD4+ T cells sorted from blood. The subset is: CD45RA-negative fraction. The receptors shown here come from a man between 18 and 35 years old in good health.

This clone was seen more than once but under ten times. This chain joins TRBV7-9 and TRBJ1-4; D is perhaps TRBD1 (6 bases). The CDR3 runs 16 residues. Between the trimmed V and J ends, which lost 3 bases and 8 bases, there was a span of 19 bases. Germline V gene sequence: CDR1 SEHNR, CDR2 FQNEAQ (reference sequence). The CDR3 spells CASSLGSGGTEEKLFF. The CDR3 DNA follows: TGTGCCAGCAGCTTGGGTTCCGGGGGCACTGAGGAAAAACTGTTTTTT.

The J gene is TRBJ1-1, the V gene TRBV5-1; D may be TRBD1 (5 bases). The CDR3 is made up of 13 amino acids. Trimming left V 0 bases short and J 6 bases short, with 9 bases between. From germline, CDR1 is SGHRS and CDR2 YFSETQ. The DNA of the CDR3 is TGCGCCAGCAGCTTGGGACCGGGGGCTGAAGCTTTCTTT. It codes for CASSLGPGAEAFF.

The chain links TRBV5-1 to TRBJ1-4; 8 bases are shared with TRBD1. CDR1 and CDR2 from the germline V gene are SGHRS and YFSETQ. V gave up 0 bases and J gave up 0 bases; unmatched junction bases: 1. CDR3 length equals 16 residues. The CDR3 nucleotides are TGCGCCAGCAGCTTGGCGACAGGGGCAACTAATGAAAAACTGTTTTTT. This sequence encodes CASSLATGATNEKLFF.

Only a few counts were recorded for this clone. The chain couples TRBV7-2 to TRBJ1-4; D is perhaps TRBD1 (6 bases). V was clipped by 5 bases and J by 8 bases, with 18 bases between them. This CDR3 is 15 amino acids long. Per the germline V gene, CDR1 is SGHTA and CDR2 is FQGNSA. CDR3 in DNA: TGTGCCAGCAGCATCGAACAGGGATATTACGAAAAACTGTTTTTT. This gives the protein CASSIEQGYYEKLFF.

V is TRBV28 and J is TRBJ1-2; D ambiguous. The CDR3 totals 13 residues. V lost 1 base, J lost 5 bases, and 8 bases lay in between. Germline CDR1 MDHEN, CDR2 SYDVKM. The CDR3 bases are TGTGCCAGCAGTTTATCTAACAGATATGGCTACACCTTC. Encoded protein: CASSLSNRYGYTF.

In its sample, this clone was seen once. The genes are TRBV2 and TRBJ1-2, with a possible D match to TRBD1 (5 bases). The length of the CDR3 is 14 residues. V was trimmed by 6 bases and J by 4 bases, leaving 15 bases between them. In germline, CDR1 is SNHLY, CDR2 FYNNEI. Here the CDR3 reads CASREAGQIYGYTF. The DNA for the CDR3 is TGTGCCAGCAGGGAGGCCGGACAAATCTATGGCTACACCTTC. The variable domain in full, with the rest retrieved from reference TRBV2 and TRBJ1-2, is EPEVTQTPSHQVTQMGQEVILRCVPISNHLYFYWYRQILGQKVEFLVSFYNNEISEKSEIFDDQFSVERPDGSNFTLKIRSTKLEDSAMYFCASREAGQIYGYTFGSGTRLTVV.

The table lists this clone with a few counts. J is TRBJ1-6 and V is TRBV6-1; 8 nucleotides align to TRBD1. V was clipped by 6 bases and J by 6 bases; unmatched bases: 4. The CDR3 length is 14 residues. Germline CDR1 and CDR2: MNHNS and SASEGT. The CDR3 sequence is CASRQGGSNSPLHF. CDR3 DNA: TGTGCCAGCAGACAGGGGGGAAGTAATTCACCCCTCCACTTT.

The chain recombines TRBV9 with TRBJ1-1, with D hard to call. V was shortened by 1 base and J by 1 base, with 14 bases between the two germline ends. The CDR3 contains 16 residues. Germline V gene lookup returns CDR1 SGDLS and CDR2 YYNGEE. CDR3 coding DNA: TGTGCCAGCAGCGTAAATCCCGGACGGACGAACACTGAAGCTTTCTTT. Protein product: CASSVNPGRTNTEAFF.

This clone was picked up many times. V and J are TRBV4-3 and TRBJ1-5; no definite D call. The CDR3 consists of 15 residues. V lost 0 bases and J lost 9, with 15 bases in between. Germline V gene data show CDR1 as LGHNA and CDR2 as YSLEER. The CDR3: CASSQEFSEIRPQHF. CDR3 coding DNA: TGCGCCAGCAGCCAAGAATTTTCAGAAATCAGGCCCCAGCATTTT.

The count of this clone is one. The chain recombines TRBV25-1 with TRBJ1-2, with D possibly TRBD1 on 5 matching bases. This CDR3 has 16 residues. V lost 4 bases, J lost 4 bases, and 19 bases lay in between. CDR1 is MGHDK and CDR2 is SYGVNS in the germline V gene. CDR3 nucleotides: TGTGCCAGCAGTGCGTCCGGGACGGAGCTTATCTATGGCTACACCTTC. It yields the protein CASSASGTELIYGYTF.

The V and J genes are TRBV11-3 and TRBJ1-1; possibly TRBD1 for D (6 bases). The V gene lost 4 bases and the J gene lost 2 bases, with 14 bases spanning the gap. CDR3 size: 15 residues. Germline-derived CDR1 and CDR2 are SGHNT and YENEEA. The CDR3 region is CASSSTHRVNTEAFF. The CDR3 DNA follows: TGTGCCAGCAGCTCCACGCACAGGGTTAACACTGAAGCTTTCTTT.

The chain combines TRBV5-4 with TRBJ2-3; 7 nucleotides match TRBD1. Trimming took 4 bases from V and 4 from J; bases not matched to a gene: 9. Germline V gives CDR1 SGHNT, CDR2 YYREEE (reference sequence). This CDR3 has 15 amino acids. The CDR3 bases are TGTGCCAGCAGCCCGACAGGGTTTAGTGCAGATACGCAGTATTTT. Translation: CASSPTGFSADTQYF.

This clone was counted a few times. The CDR3 DNA follows: TGTGCCAGCATCCCATTTAACGAAAGGACTGAAGCTTTCTTT. Translated: CASIPFNERTEAFF. The V gene is TRBV7-6, the J gene TRBJ1-1; no clear D. The length of the CDR3 is 14 residues. Looked up from germline, CDR1 is SGHVS and CDR2 is FNYEAQ. Trimming pared 7 bases from V and 5 bases from J, leaving 17 bases between.

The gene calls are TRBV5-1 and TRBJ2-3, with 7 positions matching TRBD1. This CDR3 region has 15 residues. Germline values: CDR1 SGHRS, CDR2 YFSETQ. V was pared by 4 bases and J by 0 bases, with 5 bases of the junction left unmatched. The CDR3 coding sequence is TGCGCCAGCAGCACCGGGACAGACAGCACAGATACGCAGTATTTT. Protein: CASSTGTDSTDTQYF. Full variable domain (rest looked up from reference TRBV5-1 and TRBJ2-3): KAGVTQTPRYLIKTRGQQVTLSCSPISGHRSVSWYQQTPGQGLQFLFEYFSETQRNKGNFPGRFSGRQFSNSRSEMNVSTLELGDSALYLCASSTGTDSTDTQYFGPGTRLTVL.

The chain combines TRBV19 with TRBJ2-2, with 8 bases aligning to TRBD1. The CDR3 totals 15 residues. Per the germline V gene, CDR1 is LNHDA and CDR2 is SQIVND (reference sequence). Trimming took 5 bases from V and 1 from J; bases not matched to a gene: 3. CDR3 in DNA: TGTGCCAGTAGTCCCGGACAGGGGAACACCGGGGAGCTGTTTTTT. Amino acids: CASSPGQGNTGELFF.

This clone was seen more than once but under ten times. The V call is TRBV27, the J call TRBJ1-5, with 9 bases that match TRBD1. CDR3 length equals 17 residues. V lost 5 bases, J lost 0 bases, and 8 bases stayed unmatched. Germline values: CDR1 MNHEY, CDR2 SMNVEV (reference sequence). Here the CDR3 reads CASSKTGTGNSNQPQHF. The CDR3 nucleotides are TGTGCCAGCAGTAAGACCGGGACAGGGAATAGCAATCAGCCCCAGCATTTT.

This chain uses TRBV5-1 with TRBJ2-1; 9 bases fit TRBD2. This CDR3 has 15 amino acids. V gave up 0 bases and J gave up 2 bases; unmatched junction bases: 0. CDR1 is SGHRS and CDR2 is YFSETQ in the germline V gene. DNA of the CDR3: TGCGCCAGCAGCTTGGCTAGCGGGACCTACAATGAGCAGTTCTTC. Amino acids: CASSLASGTYNEQFF.

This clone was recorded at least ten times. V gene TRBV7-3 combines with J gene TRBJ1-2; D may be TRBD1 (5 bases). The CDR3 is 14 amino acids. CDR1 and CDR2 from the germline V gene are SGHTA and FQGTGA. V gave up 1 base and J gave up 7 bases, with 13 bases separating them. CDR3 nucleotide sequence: TGTGCCAGCAGCTTAAGTGCGGGGCTGCCTGGCTACACCTTC. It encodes CASSLSAGLPGYTF.

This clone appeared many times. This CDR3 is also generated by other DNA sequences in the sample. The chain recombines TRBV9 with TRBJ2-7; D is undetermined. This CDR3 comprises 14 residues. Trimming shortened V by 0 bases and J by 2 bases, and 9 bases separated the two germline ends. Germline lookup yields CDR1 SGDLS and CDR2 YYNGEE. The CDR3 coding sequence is TGTGCCAGCAGCGTAGTTGACTCCGCCTACGAGCAGTACTTC. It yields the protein CASSVVDSAYEQYF.

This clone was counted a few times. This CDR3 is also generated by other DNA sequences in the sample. In nucleotides, the CDR3 is TGCAGCGTTGGACAAGAGACCCAGTACTTC. Amino acids: CSVGQETQYF. The rearrangement uses TRBV29-1 and TRBJ2-5; D unclear. Trimming removed 4 bases from V and 2 bases from J, with 2 bases in between. CDR3 length equals 10 residues. CDR1 and CDR2 from the germline V gene are SQVTM and ANQGSEA.